The rows below give T cell receptor beta chains drawn from one sample of a study of beta chain features in type 1 diabetes. Using immunoSEQ multiplex PCR, the repertoire was profiled, and TCRdb retains in-frame clones only, with some absent. The repertoire holds 450,000 to 550,000 clones, with around 28% as singletons. The material sequenced was naive CD4+ T cells from blood. The source is a man aged 18 to 30 in good health. Each CDR3 is given with its conserved first and last residue. The D gene is left open where the match is weak. Clone size is shown for a subset of rows, as once, few, many or a class of expanded clone.

. TRBJ2-7 . TRBV19 TGTGCCAGTAGTATCAGGTTGCGCGGCCAGCAGTACTTC CASSIRLRGQQYF
few TRBJ2-2 TRBD2 TRBV30 TGTGCCTGGAGTCCCGGGAGGCACACCGGGGAGCTGTTTTTT CAWSPGRHTGELFF
. TRBJ2-1 TRBD2 TRBV19 TGTGCCAGCACCAGAACCCTAGCGGGAGGAGCTGAGCAGTTCTTC CASTRTLAGGAEQFF
. TRBJ1-4 TRBD1 TRBV9 TGTGCCAGCAGCTGGGGACAGTCGCATGAAAAACTGTTTTTT CASSWGQSHEKLFF
few TRBJ2-7 . TRBV30 TGTGCCTGGAGTCTGTACCCCGGCGGCGAGCAGTACTTC CAWSLYPGGEQYF
few TRBJ2-1 TRBD1 TRBV6-6 TGTGCCAGCAGTTACTCGGGGACAGGGGGCCATGAGCAGTTCTTC CASSYSGTGGHEQFF
few TRBJ2-4 TRBD1 TRBV27 TGTGCCAGCAGTTTCCGGGACAGGGGCAAAAACATTCAGTACTTC CASSFRDRGKNIQYF
few TRBJ2-3 . TRBV20-1 TGCAGTGCTAGAGTCACAGATACGCAGTATTTT CSARVTDTQYF
few TRBJ2-7 TRBD2 TRBV29-1 TGCAGCGTTGAAGGGTTCGGCGGGAGGATCCACGAGCAGTACTTC CSVEGFGGRIHEQYF
few TRBJ2-6 . TRBV9 TGTGCCAGCACTCGTCGGGAAGCTGGGGCCAACGTCCTGACTTTC CASTRREAGANVLTF
. TRBJ1-2 . TRBV29-1 TGCAGCGTTGGAGGCCGTCTAGGTGGCTACACCTTC CSVGGRLGGYTF
few TRBJ1-1 . TRBV30 TGTGCCTGGAGGTGGGGGAATGGGAACACTGAAGCTTTCTTT CAWRWGNGNTEAFF
. TRBJ2-4 . TRBV28 TGTGCCAGCAGTTTGTCGGTGGACATTCAGTACTTC CASSLSVDIQYF
. TRBJ1-4 . TRBV7-9 TGTGCCAGCAGCTTACGGGCAGGGGATGAAAAACTGTTTTTT CASSLRAGDEKLFF
few TRBJ1-2 TRBD1 TRBV4-1 TGCGCCAGCAGCCCTACCGGGACAGGCTATGGCTACACCTTC CASSPTGTGYGYTF
few TRBJ2-5 TRBD1 TRBV30 TGTGCCTGGAGTGCTCGAGGGGGCCCGGAGACCCAGTACTTC CAWSARGGPETQYF
few TRBJ2-3 . TRBV4-3 TGCGCCAGCAGCCAAGTTCTAGGGGGAGGAGATACGCAGTATTTT CASSQVLGGGDTQYF
few TRBJ2-7 TRBD2 TRBV13 TGTGCCAGCAGCCGGGGACTAGCGGGAACCTACGAGCAGTACTTC CASSRGLAGTYEQYF
few TRBJ2-7 TRBD1 TRBV14 TGTGCCAGCAGCTGGACAGGGGGATACGAGCAGTACTTC CASSWTGGYEQYF
few TRBJ2-7 . TRBV7-9 TGTGCCAGCAGCTTAACACAGGGTACCTACGAGCAGTACTTC CASSLTQGTYEQYF
. TRBJ2-2 . TRBV11-2 TGTGCCAGCAGCCTGTCGGCGTGGGCCGGGGAGCTGTTTTTT CASSLSAWAGELFF
few TRBJ2-1 TRBD1 TRBV29-1 TGCAGCGTTGAAGCAGGGGGCTCCTACAATGAGCAGTTCTTC CSVEAGGSYNEQFF
. TRBJ2-1 . TRBV5-1 TGCGCCAGCAGCCAGAATGGACTTCCCAATGAGCAGTTCTTC CASSQNGLPNEQFF